This T cell receptor (beta chain) was obtained from a study of regulatory T cells in long-lasting Graves disease. CDR1 MDHEN and CDR2 SYDVKM come from the germline V gene. V shed 3 bases, J shed 2 bases, and the junction held 10 bases outside the gene matches. CDR3 length equals 17 residues. This clonotype appeared many times. For TCR beta, libraries came from iRepertoire HTBI primers and Arm-PCR of CDR3 regions. Under the authors' procedure: Identification of gene segments yielded some 61 TRBV and 14 to 15 TRBJ across samples. TCRdb itself ran the multiplex PCR reads through MiXCR, one entry per CDR3 protein. The V and J calls here are based on TCRdb, not the publication. This sample has roughly 300,000 distinct CDR3 sequences, with roughly 21% found just once. As to time point: persistent/refractory GD, antithyroid drugs over 5 years with positive TRAb. Isolated PBMC RNA provided the starting material for the TCR library.

The specimen was peripheral blood mononuclear cells (PBMCs), collected when the disease was refractory, from a patient treated with antithyroid drugs. V is TRBV28 and J is TRBJ1-5; 7 bases align to TRBD1. The receptor comes from a female donor with Graves disease. The CDR3 region has the DNA TGTGCCAGCAGTTTTTCAGGGATCAGGGGGGGCAATCAGCCCCAGCATTTT. Translation gives CASSFSGIRGGNQPQHF.